One TCR beta chain is described in this entry. This clone has more than one count but fewer than ten. Its cognate antigen has yet to be identified. No much larger clone exists at a distance of one base, and base qualities are not known. The sample carries other DNA sequences with the same CDR3. The entry originates in a study of cytomegalovirus exposure and HLA in healthy donors (dated by TCRdb to about 2017). Describing the broader study: An earlier analysis of some 500 of the donors reported about 250 Gb of sequence data and more than 90 million unique TCR beta sequences from roughly 200 million T cells. An early release covering 500 to 750 HLA-typed donors comprised approximately 300 gigabases of sequencing data and 85 million to 100 million unique TCR sequences. Among the roughly 400 genotyped donors, about 83% belonged to the genetic ancestry cluster associated with self-reported Caucasian donors. The study aimed to test whether cataloging public T cell receptors could reveal signatures of past pathogen exposure. The study profiled the T cell repertoires of under 700 subjects by immunosequencing and related them to cytomegalovirus serostatus. A separate validation cohort of roughly 120 different subjects was used in addition to the approximately 700-subject first cohort. To predict cytomegalovirus infection status, the study combined high-throughput TCR immunosequencing, statistical association of individual TCRs with disease status, and machine learning. To study patterns of TCR occurrence, a later analysis re-analyzed previously published TCR beta repertoires from 600 to 750 donors and added high-resolution HLA genotyping. The later analysis used no new phenotypic data to find candidate immune exposures, relying instead on TCR beta sequences and their occurrence across donors. An earlier analysis of fewer than 700 of the donors applied high-throughput TCR beta sequencing to assess whether each TCR beta V gene segment acted as functional or pseudogenic. Donor age, sex, ethnicity and CMV serostatus were compiled alongside the repertoire data. A later genetic analysis took genome-wide SNP genotypes for about 55% of the roughly 670 donors and used that subset as a discovery cohort. All discovery cohort repertoires had been generated using a single sequencing platform. Both class I and class II loci were covered by HLA typing, at four-digit resolution. Typing coverage differed by locus: A, B, C, DRB1 and DQB1 were typed in roughly 620-640 donors, DQA1 in approximately 520, DPA1 in roughly 590, and DPB1 in just under 490. Several DR-DQ haplotypes were treated as single units for association and clustering because of strong linkage in the cohort. Across approximately 420 genotyped donors of the cohort, an average of about 240,000 unique TCR beta nucleotide sequences per donor were sequenced, and approximately 17% of those sequences were non-productive.

Ends trimmed: V by 0 bases, J by 6 bases; bases unmatched to a gene: 15. Measured from the cysteine to the phenylalanine, the CDR3 is 17 residues long. Solely the CDR3 DNA is kept, with 51 bases framed from the first base. CDR1 and CDR2, per the germline V gene (reference sequence), are GTSNPN and SVGIG. The protocol used for the library was the immunoSEQ multiplex PCR assay. The multiplex PCR relied on a mix of 60 forward primers for TCR Vbeta segments and 13 reverse primers for TCR Jbeta segments. The CDR3 region of rearranged TCR beta genes was amplified from genomic DNA by a multiplex PCR assay. On the Illumina HiSeq System, the amplified TCR beta libraries were sequenced as 87-base-pair reads. The published analysis was carried out like this. Across the 500 to 850 repertoires, a later analysis counted tens of millions of unique TCR beta chains, around 11 million of which were shared by at least two donors. To remove PCR and sequencing errors, raw reads were error-corrected and collapsed into unique sequences using a nearest-neighbor algorithm that merged closely related sequences. To assign V, D and J gene segments, CDR3 sequences were aligned to IMGT reference sequences. For a sequence to be retained, a match of at least six nucleotides to both a V gene segment and a J gene segment was required. A rearrangement was called productive if the CDR3 had no stop codons and remained in frame with V and J, and every other rearrangement was called non-productive. CDR3 was defined according to IMGT convention as the region running from the second conserved V-encoded cysteine to the conserved J-encoded phenylalanine. In an earlier analysis of approximately 500 of the donors, sequences lacking an unambiguous match to a single V gene segment were excluded. In an earlier analysis of 587 of the donors, V segments were called functional above 56.7% productive rearrangements and were called segregating when the between-donor standard deviation exceeded 5%. To diagnose cytomegalovirus status from the catalog of TCR beta chain sequences, a statistical classification framework was built. In a later analysis, V and J genes were assigned by comparing TCR nucleotide sequences against IMGT/GENE-DB human TR gene sequences. The TCRdist pipeline was used in a later analysis to assign CDR3 sequences and most-parsimonious VDJ recombination scenarios. In a later analysis, every TCR beta chain was defined by the combination of its CDR3 amino acid sequence and its V-gene family, and reads without a unique V-gene family were dropped. In a later analysis, approximately 640 highly shared, low-generation-probability nucleotide sequences were removed to address suspected cross-contamination and a sequencing artifact. In a later analysis, a clonal expansion index for each public chain was calculated from normalized within-repertoire ranks of inferred template counts. Generation probabilities in a later analysis came from a VDJ recombination model fitted to out-of-frame rearrangements, and those results were checked against IGoR. In a later analysis, TCR-TCR, TCR-HLA and TCR-CMV co-occurrence was scored with hypergeometric tests, and a repertoire-size bias correction was applied to TCR pairs. In a later analysis, false discovery rates were estimated by permuting HLA or CMV assignments 20 times. In a later analysis, co-occurring TCRs were grouped with DBSCAN, and TCRdist sequence similarity was added when clustering was performed within HLA-allele-positive subsets. Repertoires with fewer than 30,000 or more than 120,000 public chains were left out of co-occurrence clustering, as were a handful of repertoires with anomalous nucleotide sharing. Sourced from immuneACCESS, this table was stored by TCRdb with only in-frame sequences that have V and J called. A share of the clones is absent; for the studies checked, an unresolved V gene accounts for under half, and the remainder has no known explanation. V, J and clone size reflect that table, while D and trimming were determined from the DNA. For this sample the table gives roughly 100,000 clones, of which approximately 68% were detected only once. 20% to 25% of the sample rests with the top ten.

What the work shows at the level of the full study, not this receptor alone: When HLA alleles, especially DR and DQ, strongly co-occurred, attributing TCR associations to individual alleles was difficult. A further reported finding was that TCR beta sequences accurately predicted the HLA-A and HLA-B alleles for most subjects in the first cohort. In a later analysis, most CMV-associated TCR beta chains were found to appear HLA-restricted, with HLA associations seemingly driven largely by CMV exposure. Sequencing depth was assumed to be roughly uniform across donors in the presence/absence analyses, though that assumption may not hold. In the study, 150 to 200 TCR beta chains were listed as associated with cytomegalovirus. Compared with the roughly 600-donor mean, donors in an Asian-associated ancestry cluster had fewer N-insertions in productive TCRs, according to a later genetic analysis. Across donors, most TCR sequences were observed very rarely, whereas some public TCRs were present in many individuals. The classifier was reported to diagnose cytomegalovirus status with high specificity and sensitivity in both the original cohort and the validation cohort. Specific HLA alleles were associated with roughly 16,000 TCR beta sequences at a false discovery rate of 0.05 in a later analysis. A cluster of highly shared sequence variants was judged likely to represent a technical artifact of the sequencing pipeline. Linkage disequilibrium might explain the correlated functional status among segregating V segments, but an unknown experimental factor could not be ruled out. HLA typing was unavailable for some donors at each locus, so association tests used only the typed subset. The earlier analysis of almost 600 of the donors excluded 15 to 20 rarely observed V segments, including chromosome 9 orphons, because counts were too low. In vitro tests confirmed that a few of the cytomegalovirus-associated TCR beta chains recognize cytomegalovirus antigens. The 87-base-pair reads could not distinguish some IMGT-functional V segments, including TRBV6-2 and TRBV6-3, so those segments were excluded. V-gene and J-gene trimming of TCR beta chains was associated with a missense DCLRE1C variant in a later genetic analysis, and the association was replicated in an independent cohort. Compared with equally common non-associated chains, HLA-associated TCR beta chains in a later analysis were more clonally expanded and had lower generation probabilities. This cohort had only TCR beta chains sequenced, and the lack of alpha or paired-chain data limited which features could be detected. In a later analysis, several top co-occurrence clusters were reported to appear linked to parvovirus B19, influenza, CMV and Epstein-Barr virus. A later analysis found that TCR association rates varied across HLA loci, with DRB1 alleles showing the most associated TCRs and HLA-C alleles the fewest. According to the authors, the approach could potentially be generalized to other disease states and immunological phenotypes. For the cohort, immune exposure information was limited to CMV serostatus. Broadly in line with IMGT annotations, most TCR beta V segments showed up in productive rearrangements about 87% or about 30% of the time in an earlier analysis of several hundred of the donors.

The cohort was made up of under 800 healthy bone marrow donors. At the time of sampling, all cohort members were nominally healthy, though unrecorded immune exposures were likely present. The donor was CMV seropositive and was included in the group of 250 to 300 seropositive cohort members. A peripheral blood sample was provided by each donor, and peripheral blood mononuclear cells were used for TCR beta sequencing. Genomic DNA was extracted from the blood cell samples with the Qiagen DNeasy Blood Extraction Kit. The specimen was PBMCs. The TCR sequence derives from a woman between 45 and 65 years old in good health and CMV-seropositive. The V and J genes are TRBV30 and TRBJ2-7; 9 bases in between match TRBD1. The CDR3 region reads CAWSVPSGQGRFGEQYF. The nucleotides read TGTGCCTGGAGTGTACCTTCGGGACAGGGTCGGTTCGGCGAGCAGTACTTC.